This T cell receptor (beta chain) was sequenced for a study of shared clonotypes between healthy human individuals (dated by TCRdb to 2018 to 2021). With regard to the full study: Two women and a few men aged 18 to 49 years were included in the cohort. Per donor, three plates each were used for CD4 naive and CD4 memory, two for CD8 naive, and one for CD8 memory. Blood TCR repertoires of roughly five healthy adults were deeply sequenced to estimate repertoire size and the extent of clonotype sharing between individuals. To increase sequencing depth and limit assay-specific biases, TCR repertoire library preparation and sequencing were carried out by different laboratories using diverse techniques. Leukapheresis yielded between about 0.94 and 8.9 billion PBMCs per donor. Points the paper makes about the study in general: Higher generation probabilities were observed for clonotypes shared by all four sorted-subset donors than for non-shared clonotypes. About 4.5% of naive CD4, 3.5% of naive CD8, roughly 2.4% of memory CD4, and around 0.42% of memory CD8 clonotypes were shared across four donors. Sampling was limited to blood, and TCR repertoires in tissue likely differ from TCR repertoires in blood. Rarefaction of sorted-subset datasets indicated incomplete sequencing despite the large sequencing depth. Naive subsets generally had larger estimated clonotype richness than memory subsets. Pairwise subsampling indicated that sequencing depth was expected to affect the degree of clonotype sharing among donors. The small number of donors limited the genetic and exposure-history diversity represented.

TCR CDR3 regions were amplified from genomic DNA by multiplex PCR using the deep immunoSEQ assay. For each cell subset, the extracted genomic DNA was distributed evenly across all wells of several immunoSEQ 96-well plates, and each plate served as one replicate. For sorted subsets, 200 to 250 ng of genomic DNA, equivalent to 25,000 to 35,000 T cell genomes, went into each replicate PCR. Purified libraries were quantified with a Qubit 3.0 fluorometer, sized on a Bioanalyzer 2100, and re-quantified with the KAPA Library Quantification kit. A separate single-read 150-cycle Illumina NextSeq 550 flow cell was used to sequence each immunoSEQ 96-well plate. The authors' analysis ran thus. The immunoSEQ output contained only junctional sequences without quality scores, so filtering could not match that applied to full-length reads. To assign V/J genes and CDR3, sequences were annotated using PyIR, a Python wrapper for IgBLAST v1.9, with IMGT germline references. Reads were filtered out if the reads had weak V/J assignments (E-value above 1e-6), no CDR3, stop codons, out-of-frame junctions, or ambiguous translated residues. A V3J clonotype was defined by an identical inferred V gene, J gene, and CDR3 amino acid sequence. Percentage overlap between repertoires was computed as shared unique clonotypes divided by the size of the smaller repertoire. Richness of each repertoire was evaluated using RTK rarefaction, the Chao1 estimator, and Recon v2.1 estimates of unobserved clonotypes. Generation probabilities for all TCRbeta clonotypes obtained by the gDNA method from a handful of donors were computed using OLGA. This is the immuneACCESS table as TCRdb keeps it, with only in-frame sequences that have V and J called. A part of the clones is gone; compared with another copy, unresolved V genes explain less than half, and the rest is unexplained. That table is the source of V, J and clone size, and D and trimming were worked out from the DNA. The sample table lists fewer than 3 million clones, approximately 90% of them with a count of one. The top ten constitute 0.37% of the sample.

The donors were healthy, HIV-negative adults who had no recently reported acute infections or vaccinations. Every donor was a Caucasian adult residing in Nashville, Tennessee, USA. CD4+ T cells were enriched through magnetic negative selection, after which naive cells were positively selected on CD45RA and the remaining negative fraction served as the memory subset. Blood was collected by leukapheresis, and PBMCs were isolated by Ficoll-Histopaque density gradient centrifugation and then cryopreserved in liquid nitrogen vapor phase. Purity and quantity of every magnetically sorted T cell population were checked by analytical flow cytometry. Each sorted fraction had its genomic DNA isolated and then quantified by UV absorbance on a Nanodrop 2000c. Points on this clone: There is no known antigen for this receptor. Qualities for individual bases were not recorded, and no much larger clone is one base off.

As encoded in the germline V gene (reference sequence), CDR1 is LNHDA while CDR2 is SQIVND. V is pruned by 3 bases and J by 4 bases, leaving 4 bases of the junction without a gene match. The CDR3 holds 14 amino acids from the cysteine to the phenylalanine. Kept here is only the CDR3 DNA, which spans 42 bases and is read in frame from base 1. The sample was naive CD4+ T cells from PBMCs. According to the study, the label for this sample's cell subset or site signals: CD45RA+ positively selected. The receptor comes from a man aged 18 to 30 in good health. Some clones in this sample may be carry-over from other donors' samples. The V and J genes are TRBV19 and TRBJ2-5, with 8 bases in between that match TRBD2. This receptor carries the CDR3 CASSIWAGGETQYF. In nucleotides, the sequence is TGTGCCAGTAGTATTTGGGCGGGAGGAGAGACCCAGTACTTC. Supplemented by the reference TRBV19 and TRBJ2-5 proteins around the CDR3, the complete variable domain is DGGITQSPKYLFRKEGQNVTLSCEQNLNHDAMYWYRQDPGQGLRLIYYSQIVNDFQKGDIAEGYSVSREKKESFPLTVTSAQKNPTAFYLCASSIWAGGETQYFGPGTRLLVL.